This T cell receptor (beta chain) was obtained from a study of OX40 agonist ivuxolimab in advanced cancers. Study observations and caveats: With doses of 0.1 to 3.0 mg/kg, CD4+ and CD8+ blood T cells had undergone clonal expansion by week 6.

On this clone itself: Its specificity is not known.

Germline assignment: CDR1 SGDLS and CDR2 YYNGEE. This CDR3 is built from 15 residues. V shed 4 bases and J 5 bases; nucleotides not matched to a gene: 7. Clones were sequenced by immunoSEQ multiplex PCR, and TCRdb holds only the in-frame ones, with some missing. The sample includes nearly 20,000 clones, roughly four fifths of them seen just once. The source of this sequence is an adult with an advanced solid tumor such as melanoma, head and neck, liver or kidney cancer. The sample here was CD4+ or CD8+ T cells sorted from blood, taken in a trial of the OX40 agonist ivuxolimab. This sequence joins TRBV9 and TRBJ2-1; 9 bases are shared with TRBD2. This CDR3 reads CASSPPGGRDNEQFF. The CDR3 DNA sequence: TGTGCCAGCAGCCCTCCGGGCGGGAGGGACAATGAGCAGTTCTTC.